These 26 T cell receptor beta chains were all obtained from the same sample, sequenced in a study of blood T cell repertoires in COVID-19. The protocol was immunoSEQ multiplex PCR, while the TCRdb copy is restricted to in-frame clones and leaves out a portion. The top ten hold around 6.9% of the sample, which has about 240,000 clones, about 85% seen once. The sequencing input was peripheral blood. The receptors shown here come from a man in his sixties who had recovered from COVID-19.

This clone was seen only once. The rearrangement joins TRBV19 to TRBJ1-1, with TRBD1 matching 8 bases. Germline V gene sequence: CDR1 LNHDA, CDR2 SQIVND (reference sequence). V lost 5 bases to trimming and J lost 5 bases; unmatched junction nucleotides: 13. There are 16 residues in the CDR3. The CDR3, as DNA: TGTGCCAGTAGTGTTGAGTACAGGGGGAAAGGGACTGAAGCTTTCTTT. This encodes CASSVEYRGKGTEAFF. Together with reference TRBV19 and TRBJ1-1, the CDR3 gives the full variable domain: DGGITQSPKYLFRKEGQNVTLSCEQNLNHDAMYWYRQDPGQGLRLIYYSQIVNDFQKGDIAEGYSVSREKKESFPLTVTSAQKNPTAFYLCASSVEYRGKGTEAFFGQGTRLTVV.

The V gene is TRBV5-1, the J gene TRBJ1-1; the D gene is possibly TRBD1 (5 bases). The germline V gene encodes CDR1 SGHRS and CDR2 YFSETQ. This CDR3 is built from 15 residues. V dropped 0 bases and J dropped 4 bases, with 13 bases sitting between them. The CDR3 loop is CASSLDWGGRTEAFF. In DNA, the CDR3 is TGCGCCAGCAGCTTGGATTGGGGCGGACGCACTGAAGCTTTCTTT.

The V call is TRBV6-5, the J call TRBJ2-2; maybe TRBD2 (5 bases). The CDR3 totals 15 residues. The V and J ends lost 6 bases and 8 bases respectively, with 19 bases between them. CDR1 and CDR2 from the germline V gene are MNHEY and SVGAGI. Written as DNA, the CDR3 is TGTGCCAGCAGAGGGCCCCCCGTCACGGGAGGGGAGCTGTTTTTT. Its protein product is CASRGPPVTGGELFF.

J is TRBJ1-6 and V is TRBV19; 9 positions match TRBD1. Germline CDR1 LNHDA, CDR2 SQIVND (reference sequence). This CDR3 has 18 residues. V was pared by 7 bases and J by 6 bases, with 16 bases of the junction left unmatched. The CDR3 is CASTSTPGQGTLNSPLHF. The CDR3 coding sequence is TGTGCCAGTACCTCGACCCCGGGACAGGGAACGCTTAATTCACCCCTCCACTTT.

In its sample, this clone was seen once. The V call is TRBV14, the J call TRBJ2-1; 11 bases match TRBD2. Per the germline V gene, CDR1 is SGHDN and CDR2 is FVKESK. The V segment lost 3 bases and the J segment 8 bases; nucleotides outside the gene matches: 12. This CDR3 has 17 residues. CDR3 region: CASSQGIAGGLDHEQFF. In nucleotides, the CDR3 is TGTGCCAGCAGCCAGGGTATAGCGGGGGGGTTGGACCATGAGCAGTTCTTC.

The gene calls are TRBV6-2 or TRBV6-3 and TRBJ2-7, with D perhaps matching TRBD1 (6 bases). CDR1 and CDR2 from the germline V gene are MNHEY and SVGEGT. Trimming took 6 bases from V and 0 from J, leaving 12 bases between them. The length of the CDR3 is 14 residues. The CDR3 nucleotides are TGTGCCAGCAGCACCCGGGACATCTCCTACGAGCAGTACTTC. Its translation is CASSTRDISYEQYF.

The V call is TRBV21-1, the J call TRBJ2-1; TRBD1, the table's D call, lacks a check against the DNA. TRBV21-1 is described as a pseudogene. The CDR3 totals 13 residues. The CDR3 coding sequence is TGTGCCAGTACGGGACAGTGTCAAAATGAGCAGTTCTTC. Amino acid sequence: CASTGQCQNEQFF.

The rearrangement links TRBV2 to TRBJ2-1; the match to TRBD1 covers 9 bases. This CDR3 comprises 14 residues. J gave up 4 bases and V 3 bases, and 1 base lay outside the gene matches. Germline lookup yields CDR1 SNHLY and CDR2 FYNNEI. The CDR3 loop is CASSDGTGYNEQFF. CDR3 bases: TGTGCCAGCAGTGACGGGACAGGGTACAATGAGCAGTTCTTC.

The chain couples TRBV7-2 to TRBJ2-5; TRBD2 aligns across 9 bases. With V trimmed by 1 base and J by 1 base, 7 bases remained unmatched. Germline CDR1 reads SGHTA; CDR2 reads FQGNSA. CDR3 length equals 17 residues. The CDR3, as DNA: TGTGCCAGCAGCTTAGGGGGGTTAGCGGGGGCCCAAGAGACCCAGTACTTC. It specifies CASSLGGLAGAQETQYF.

This chain uses TRBV10-3 with TRBJ2-3, with no clear D. From germline, CDR1 is ENHRY and CDR2 SYGVKD. This CDR3 comprises 11 residues. V lost 4 bases and J lost 5, with 4 bases in between. The CDR3 DNA follows: TGTGCCATCAGTGCCGGAGATACGCAGTATTTT. Amino acid sequence: CAISAGDTQYF.

V gene TRBV14 combines with J gene TRBJ2-3, with TRBD2 as a possible D gene (5 bases). With 5 bases removed from V and 5 bases from J, the gap between germline ends came to 11 bases. There are 13 residues in the CDR3. Germline V gene lookup returns CDR1 SGHDN and CDR2 FVKESK. CDR3 coding DNA: TGTGCCAGCAGCACCCTAGGAGGAGATACGCAGTATTTT. This codes for CASSTLGGDTQYF.

The chain employs TRBV13 and TRBJ2-7, with TRBD1 identical over 7 bases. The V and J ends lost 5 bases and 3 bases, in that order; junction bases with no gene match: 10. Germline-derived CDR1 and CDR2 are PRHDT and FYEKMQ (reference sequence). This CDR3 region has 15 residues. CDR3 sequence: CASSTERTGVYEQYF. In DNA, the CDR3 is TGTGCCAGCAGCACAGAGAGGACAGGTGTCTACGAGCAGTACTTC.

The CDR3 protein is CAWSLGVNTEAFF. The CDR3 region has the DNA TGTGCCTGGAGTCTCGGGGTGAACACTGAAGCTTTCTTT. The V gene is TRBV30, the J gene TRBJ1-1; no firm D call. Germline V gene lookup returns CDR1 GTSNPN and CDR2 SVGIG (reference sequence). V was shortened by 2 bases and J by 0 bases, with 7 bases between the two germline ends. The CDR3 is 13 amino acids.

This rearrangement joins TRBV19 to TRBJ2-7; 9 bases align to TRBD1. The germline CDR1 and CDR2 sequences are LNHDA and SQIVND (reference sequence). The V gene end was trimmed by 3 bases and the J gene end by 4 bases; junction bases not matched to a gene: 7. This CDR3 spans 15 amino acids. CDR3 protein: CASSIDRGASYEQYF. The CDR3 nucleotides read TGTGCCAGTAGTATCGACAGGGGGGCAAGTTACGAGCAGTACTTC.

V and J are TRBV5-1 and TRBJ1-1; 9 positions match TRBD1. This CDR3 is 14 amino acids long. The V gene's germline CDR1 is SGHRS and CDR2 YFSETQ. Unmatched junction bases numbered 6, after V lost 4 bases and J lost 5 bases. CDR3 protein: CASSPRDRVTEAFF. The CDR3, as DNA: TGCGCCAGCAGCCCCCGGGACAGGGTAACTGAAGCTTTCTTT.

CDR3 DNA sequence: TGTGCCAGCAGCCCGGGACTAGCGACCCGAATCACAGATACGCAGTATTTT. Its translation is CASSPGLATRITDTQYF. This sequence joins TRBV4-2 and TRBJ2-3, with 10 bases identical to TRBD2. Germline CDR1 is LGHNA and CDR2 is YNFKEQ. V lost 4 bases and J lost 2; bases outside the gene matches: 9. The CDR3 loop spans 17 amino acids.

V gene TRBV7-9 combines with J gene TRBJ1-1, with a weak D call TRBD1 (6 bases). Germline lookup yields CDR1 SEHNR and CDR2 FQNEAQ (reference sequence). This CDR3 region has 15 residues. With 1 base removed from V and 7 bases from J, the gap between germline ends came to 16 bases. The CDR3 nucleotides read TGTGCCAGCAGCTTAGGTCAGGGGAAGGGGGATGAAGCTTTCTTT. Encoded protein: CASSLGQGKGDEAFF.

The chain combines TRBV30 with TRBJ2-3; the D gene is possibly TRBD1 (5 bases). V was trimmed by 4 bases and J by 4 bases, leaving 9 bases between them. The CDR3 is 12 residues long. Germline values: CDR1 GTSNPN, CDR2 SVGIG (reference sequence). The CDR3 region has the DNA TGTGCCTGGACTACCAGGGCAGATACGCAGTATTTT. Its protein is CAWTTRADTQYF. The whole variable domain, filled in from reference TRBV30 and TRBJ2-3, reads SQTIHQWPATLVQPVGSPLSLECTVEGTSNPNLYWYRQAAGRGLQLLFYSVGIGQISSEVPQNLSASRPQDRQFILSSKKLLLSDSGFYLCAWTTRADTQYFGPGTRLTVL.

The J gene is TRBJ2-7, the V gene TRBV6-6, with D unresolved. CDR1 is MNHNY and CDR2 is SVGAGI in the germline V gene (reference sequence). V shed 4 bases and J shed 2 bases, with 9 bases lying between them. The CDR3 consists of 13 residues. Here the CDR3 DNA reads TGTGCCAGCAGTTCATCTAGGCCCTACGAGCAGTACTTC. It specifies CASSSSRPYEQYF.

The chain is built from TRBV19 and TRBJ1-5; TRBD1 matches at 7 bases. V shed 4 bases, J shed 0 bases, and the junction held 6 bases outside the gene matches. There are 16 residues in the CDR3. Germline-derived CDR1 and CDR2 are LNHDA and SQIVND (reference sequence). The CDR3 coding sequence is TGTGCCAGTAGTAGGGACAGAGCCTATAGCAATCAGCCCCAGCATTTT. Translation: CASSRDRAYSNQPQHF.

The V and J genes are TRBV23-1 and TRBJ2-2; the match to TRBD1 covers 7 bases. TRBV23-1 is recorded as an ORF, its role being uncertain. Trimming removed 4 bases from V and 2 bases from J; junction bases left unmatched: 7. This CDR3 contains 16 residues. CDR3 protein: CASSLNRGPNTGELFF. The CDR3 coding sequence is TGCGCCAGCAGTCTCAACAGGGGTCCTAACACCGGGGAGCTGTTTTTT.

The chain uses TRBV29-1 and TRBJ1-4; 8 positions match TRBD1. The length of the CDR3 is 12 residues. V lost 4 bases and J lost 7; bases outside the gene matches: 2. CDR1 is SQVTM, CDR2 ANQGSEA, per germline. In DNA form, the CDR3 reads TGCAGCGTTGGGCAGGGGGCTGAAAAACTGTTTTTT. Encoded protein: CSVGQGAEKLFF.

This rearrangement joins TRBV10-3 to TRBJ1-2; D not resolved. Germline assignment: CDR1 ENHRY and CDR2 SYGVKD. V was cut by 0 bases and J by 8 bases, with 13 bases left in between. CDR3 length: 14 amino acids. This chain's CDR3 is CAISESSAGRGYTF. The CDR3 DNA sequence: TGTGCCATCAGTGAGTCTTCGGCAGGCCGCGGCTACACCTTC.

This chain joins TRBV19 and TRBJ1-2, with a tentative D call TRBD1 (6 bases). The CDR3 is made up of 15 amino acids. CDR1 LNHDA and CDR2 SQIVND come from the germline V gene (reference sequence). The V gene lost 0 bases and the J gene lost 5 bases, with 13 bases spanning the gap. CDR3 sequence reads: CASSIDDRLPYGYTF. The CDR3 nucleotides are TGTGCCAGTAGTATAGACGACAGGCTCCCTTATGGCTACACCTTC.

The chain joins TRBV5-4 to TRBJ2-1, with TRBD1 matching 8 bases. In germline, CDR1 is SGHNT, CDR2 YYREEE (reference sequence). CDR3 length: 16 residues. J was trimmed by 5 bases and V by 5 bases; bases with no gene match: 12. The CDR3 coding sequence is TGTGCCAGCAGGTTAACCGGACAGGGAATCAACAATGAGCAGTTCTTC. Residues: CASRLTGQGINNEQFF. The full variable domain, completed using reference TRBV5-4 and TRBJ2-1, is ETGVTQSPTHLIKTRGQQVTLRCSSQSGHNTVSWYQQALGQGPQFIFQYYREEENGRGNFPPRFSGLQFPNYSSELNVNALELDDSALYLCASRLTGQGINNEQFFGPGTRLTVL.

The V gene is TRBV29-1, the J gene TRBJ2-5; D might be TRBD2 (6 bases). V was pared by 7 bases and J by 2 bases, with 14 bases between. Germline V gene data show CDR1 as SQVTM and CDR2 as ANQGSEA. The CDR3 is made up of 13 amino acids. CDR3 DNA sequence: TGCAGCGACCGGGACTGGAAGCAAGAGACCCAGTACTTC. Translating it yields CSDRDWKQETQYF.